This T cell receptor (beta chain) was found in a study of T cell responses to AZD1222 COVID-19 vaccine. Study information: Some second doses came at about 4 weeks and others at about 12 weeks; these were pooled. Study-wide points: Spike-specific TCR depth and breadth grew after two AZD1222 doses. There were mostly white British donors and more females than males, and clonal diversity was possibly underestimated. Mapped onto spike, vaccine-associated CD4 TCRs spanned it and were dominant at 160-218 and 743-854.

Details on this clone: Antigen unknown.

In germline, CDR1 is SGDLS, CDR2 YYNGEE. The CDR3 contains 15 residues. Trimming pared 0 bases from V and 3 bases from J, leaving 9 bases between. Sequencing was performed with immunoSEQ multiplex PCR; in TCRdb, only in-frame clones are kept and a portion is missing. The table records fewer than 180,000 clones, roughly 94% of them present only once. This chain uses TRBV9 with TRBJ1-4; tentatively, D is TRBD1 (5 bases). The starting material was peripheral blood, obtained on day 0 of AZD1222 vaccination. The sequence was obtained from an adult in good health. The CDR3 region is CASSVEGIANEKLFF. The CDR3 coding sequence is TGTGCCAGCAGCGTAGAGGGGATTGCTAATGAAAAACTGTTTTTT.